One T cell receptor beta chain is described in this entry. The record originates from a study of shared clonotypes between healthy human individuals. Study-wide context: Each donor's CD8 memory used one plate, CD8 naive two, each CD4 subset three.

Per germline, CDR1 MDHEN and CDR2 SYDVKM. Trimming removed 3 bases at V and 4 bases at J, with 10 bases between. CDR3 length: 14 residues. Assay: immunoSEQ multiplex PCR; the TCRdb copy retains only in-frame clones and omits some. This sample yields fewer than 850,000 clones, of which about 96% are seen a single time; 0.2% to 0.25% belongs to the top ten. Naive CD8 cells, CD45RO-negative and positively selected for CCR7, excluded terminally differentiated effector memory CD45RA+ cells. This chain joins TRBV28 and TRBJ2-1; D gene unclear. This sequence was found in a young man in good health. Material: naive CD8+ T cells sorted from blood. The DNA of the CDR3 is TGTGCCAGCAGTTTCGGTCTTGGGTACAATGAGCAGTTCTTC. Encoded protein: CASSFGLGYNEQFF.